The 3 T cell receptor beta chains listed next were all sequenced from one sample in a study of OX40 agonist ivuxolimab in advanced cancers. Sequencing was performed with immunoSEQ multiplex PCR; in TCRdb, only in-frame clones are kept and a portion is missing. The repertoire holds under 25,000 clones, with roughly 80% as singletons. The sample was CD4+ or CD8+ T cells sorted from blood, taken in a trial of the OX40 agonist ivuxolimab. These receptors were taken from an adult with an advanced solid tumor such as melanoma, head and neck, liver or kidney cancer.

The J gene is TRBJ2-7, the V gene TRBV5-6; D not resolved. CDR1 and CDR2 from the germline V gene are SGHDT and YYEEEE. The V gene lost 0 bases and the J gene lost 6 bases, with 13 bases spanning the gap. The CDR3 spans 14 residues. In nucleotides, the CDR3 is TGTGCCAGCAGCTTGGAGGTGGGCCTGGGCGAGCAGTACTTC. It translates to CASSLEVGLGEQYF.

The sample holds one count of this clone. The chain employs TRBV7-3 and TRBJ2-5, with a possible D match to TRBD2 (6 bases). V shed 5 bases and J shed 3 bases, with 16 bases lying between them. The CDR3 runs 15 residues. The germline gives CDR1 SGHTA, CDR2 FQGTGA. CDR3 amino acids: CASSHIYGEEETQYF. The CDR3 DNA reads as TGTGCCAGCAGCCATATTTACGGGGAGGAAGAGACCCAGTACTTC.

This rearrangement joins TRBV20-1 to TRBJ2-1; possibly TRBD2 for D (5 bases). CDR3 size: 10 residues. Trimming left V 7 bases short and J 15 bases short, with 16 bases between. Looked up from germline, CDR1 is DFQATT and CDR2 is SNEGSKA (reference sequence). This CDR3 is CSVRNGVLFF. CDR3 sequence (DNA): TGCAGTGTCCGGAACGGGGTTCTGTTCTTC.